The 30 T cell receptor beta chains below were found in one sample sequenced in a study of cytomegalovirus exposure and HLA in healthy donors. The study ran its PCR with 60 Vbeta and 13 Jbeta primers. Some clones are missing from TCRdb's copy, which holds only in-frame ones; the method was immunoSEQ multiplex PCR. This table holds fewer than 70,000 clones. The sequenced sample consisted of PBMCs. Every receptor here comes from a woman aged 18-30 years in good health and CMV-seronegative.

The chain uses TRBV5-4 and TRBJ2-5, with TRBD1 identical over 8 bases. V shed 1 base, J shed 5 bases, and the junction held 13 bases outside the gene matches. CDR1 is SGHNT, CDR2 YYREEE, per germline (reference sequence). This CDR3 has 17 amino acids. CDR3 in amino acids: CASSLPGQGGVRETQYF. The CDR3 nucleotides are TGTGCCAGCAGCTTGCCCGGACAGGGTGGGGTACGGGAGACCCAGTACTTC.

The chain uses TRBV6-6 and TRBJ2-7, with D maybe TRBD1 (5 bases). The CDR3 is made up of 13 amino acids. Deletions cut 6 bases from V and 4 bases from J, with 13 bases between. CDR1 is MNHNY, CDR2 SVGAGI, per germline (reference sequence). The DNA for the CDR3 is TGTGCCAGCAGGGAACCCGACAGATACGAGCAGTACTTC. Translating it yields CASREPDRYEQYF.

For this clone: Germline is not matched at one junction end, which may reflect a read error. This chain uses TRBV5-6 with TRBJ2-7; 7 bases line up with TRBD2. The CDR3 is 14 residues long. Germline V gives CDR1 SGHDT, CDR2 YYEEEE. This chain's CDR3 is CASSPGTTLYELYF. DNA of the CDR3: TGTGCCAGCAGCCCCGGGACTACCCTCTACGAGCTGTACTTC. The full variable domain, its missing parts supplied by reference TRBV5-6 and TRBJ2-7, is DAGVTQSPTHLIKTRGQQVTLRCSPKSGHDTVSWYQQALGQGPQFIFQYYEEEERQRGNFPDRFSGHQFPNYSSELNVNALLLGDSALYLCASSPGTTLYELYFGPGTRLTVT.

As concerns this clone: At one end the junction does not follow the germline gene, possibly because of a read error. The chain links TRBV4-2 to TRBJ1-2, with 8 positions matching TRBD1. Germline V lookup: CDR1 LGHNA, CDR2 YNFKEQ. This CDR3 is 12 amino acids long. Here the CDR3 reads CASGQTGDGYTF. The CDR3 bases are TGTGCCAGCGGCCAGACAGGGGACGGCTACACCTTC.

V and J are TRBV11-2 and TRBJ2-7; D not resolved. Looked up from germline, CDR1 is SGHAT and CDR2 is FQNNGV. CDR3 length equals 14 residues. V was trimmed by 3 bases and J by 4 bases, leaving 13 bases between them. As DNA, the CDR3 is TGTGCCAGCAGCTTCGGGTACCCCCATTACGAGCAGTACTTC. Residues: CASSFGYPHYEQYF. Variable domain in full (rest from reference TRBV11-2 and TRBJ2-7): EAGVAQSPRYKIIEKRQSVAFWCNPISGHATLYWYQQILGQGPKLLIQFQNNGVVDDSQLPKDRFSAERLKGVDSTLKIQPAKLEDSAVYLCASSFGYPHYEQYFGPGTRLTVT.

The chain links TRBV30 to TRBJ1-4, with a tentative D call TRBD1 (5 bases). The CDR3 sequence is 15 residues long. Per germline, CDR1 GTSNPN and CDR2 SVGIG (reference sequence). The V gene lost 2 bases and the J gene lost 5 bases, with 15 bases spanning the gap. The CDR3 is CAWSYWRGDNEKLFF. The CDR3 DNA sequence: TGTGCCTGGAGTTACTGGCGGGGGGACAATGAAAAACTGTTTTTT. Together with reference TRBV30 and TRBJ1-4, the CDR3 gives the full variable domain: SQTIHQWPATLVQPVGSPLSLECTVEGTSNPNLYWYRQAAGRGLQLLFYSVGIGQISSEVPQNLSASRPQDRQFILSSKKLLLSDSGFYLCAWSYWRGDNEKLFFGSGTQLSVL.

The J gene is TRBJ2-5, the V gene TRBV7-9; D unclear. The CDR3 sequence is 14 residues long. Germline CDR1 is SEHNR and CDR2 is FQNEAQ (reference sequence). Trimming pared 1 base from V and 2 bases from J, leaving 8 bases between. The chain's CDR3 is CASSLGFRQETQYF. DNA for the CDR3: TGTGCCAGCAGCTTAGGATTCAGGCAAGAGACCCAGTACTTC.

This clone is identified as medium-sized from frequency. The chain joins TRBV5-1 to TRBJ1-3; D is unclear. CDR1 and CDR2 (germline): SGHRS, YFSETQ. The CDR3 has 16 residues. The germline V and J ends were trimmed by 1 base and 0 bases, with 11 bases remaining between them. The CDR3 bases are TGCGCCAGCAGCTTGTCGGAGTCCTCCTCTGGAAACACCATATATTTT. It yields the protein CASSLSESSSGNTIYF.

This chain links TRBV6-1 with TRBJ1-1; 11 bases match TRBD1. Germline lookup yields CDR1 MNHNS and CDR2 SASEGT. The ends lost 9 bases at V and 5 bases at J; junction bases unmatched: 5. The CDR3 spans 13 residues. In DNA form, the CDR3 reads TGTGCCAGTGCAGGGACAGGGGGGACTGAAGCTTTCTTT. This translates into CASAGTGGTEAFF.

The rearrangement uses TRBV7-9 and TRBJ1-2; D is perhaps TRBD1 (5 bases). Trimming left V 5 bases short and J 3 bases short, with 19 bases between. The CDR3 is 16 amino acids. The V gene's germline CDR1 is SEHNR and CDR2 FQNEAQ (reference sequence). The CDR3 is CASSAPGRGDYYGYTF. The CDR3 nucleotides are TGTGCCAGCAGCGCTCCCGGACGGGGGGATTACTATGGCTACACCTTC.

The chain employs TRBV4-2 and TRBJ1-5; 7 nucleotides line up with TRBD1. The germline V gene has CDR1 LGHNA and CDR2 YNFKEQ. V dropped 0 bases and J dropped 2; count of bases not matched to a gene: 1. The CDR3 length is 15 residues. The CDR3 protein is CASSQDGQGNQPQHF. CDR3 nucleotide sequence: TGTGCCAGCAGCCAAGATGGACAGGGCAATCAGCCCCAGCATTTT.

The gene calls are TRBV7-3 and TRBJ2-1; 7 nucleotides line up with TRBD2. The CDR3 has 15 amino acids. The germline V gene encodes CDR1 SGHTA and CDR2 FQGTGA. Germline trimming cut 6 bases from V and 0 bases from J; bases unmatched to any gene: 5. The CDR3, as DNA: TGTGCCAGCAGAGTCGGGGGGAGCTCCTACAATGAGCAGTTCTTC. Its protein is CASRVGGSSYNEQFF.

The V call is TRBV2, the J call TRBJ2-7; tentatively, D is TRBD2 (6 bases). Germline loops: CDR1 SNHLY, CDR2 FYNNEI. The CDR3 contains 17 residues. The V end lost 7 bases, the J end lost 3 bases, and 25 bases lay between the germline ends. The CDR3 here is CASNDHKGLPAGYEQYF. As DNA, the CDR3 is TGTGCCAGCAACGATCATAAGGGACTCCCCGCGGGCTACGAGCAGTACTTC.

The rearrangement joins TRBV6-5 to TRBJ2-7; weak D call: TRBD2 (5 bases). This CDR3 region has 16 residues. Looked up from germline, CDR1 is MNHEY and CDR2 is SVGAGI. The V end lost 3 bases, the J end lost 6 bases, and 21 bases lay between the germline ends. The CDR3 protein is CASSYMRYPSLREQYF. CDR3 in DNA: TGTGCCAGCAGTTATATGCGGTACCCTAGCTTGCGCGAGCAGTACTTC.

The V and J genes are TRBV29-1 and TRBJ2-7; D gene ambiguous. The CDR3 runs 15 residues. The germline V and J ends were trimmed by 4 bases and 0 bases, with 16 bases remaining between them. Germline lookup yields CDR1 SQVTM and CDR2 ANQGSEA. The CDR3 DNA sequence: TGCAGCGTTGCTCCCATCGGGTCACACTCCTACGAGCAGTACTTC. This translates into CSVAPIGSHSYEQYF.

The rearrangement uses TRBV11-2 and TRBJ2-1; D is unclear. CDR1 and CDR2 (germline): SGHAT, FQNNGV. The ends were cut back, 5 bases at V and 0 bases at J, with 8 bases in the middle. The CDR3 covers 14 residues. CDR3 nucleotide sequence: TGTGCCAGCAGCCCCCTGAGCTCCTACAATGAGCAGTTCTTC. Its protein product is CASSPLSSYNEQFF.

CDR3 sequence: CASSLFGTGMGNYGYTF. DNA for the CDR3: TGTGCCAGCAGCTTATTCGGGACAGGCATGGGGAACTATGGCTACACCTTC. The chain has TRBV7-9 and TRBJ1-2, with TRBD1 identical over 8 bases. CDR1 is SEHNR and CDR2 is FQNEAQ in the germline V gene (reference sequence). J gave up 2 bases and V 2 bases, and 10 bases lay outside the gene matches. This CDR3 comprises 17 residues. Full variable domain (outside the CDR3, taken from reference TRBV7-9 and TRBJ1-2): DTGVSQNPRHKITKRGQNVTFRCDPISEHNRLYWYRQTLGQGPEFLTYFQNEAQLEKSRLLSDRFSAERPKGSFSTLEIQRTEQGDSAMYLCASSLFGTGMGNYGYTFGSGTRLTVV.

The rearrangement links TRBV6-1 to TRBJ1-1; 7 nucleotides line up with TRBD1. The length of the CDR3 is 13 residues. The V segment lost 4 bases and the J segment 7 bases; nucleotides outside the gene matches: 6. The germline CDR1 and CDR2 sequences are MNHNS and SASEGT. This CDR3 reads CASSVGTAYEAFF. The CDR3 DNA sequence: TGTGCCAGCAGTGTCGGGACAGCCTATGAAGCTTTCTTT.

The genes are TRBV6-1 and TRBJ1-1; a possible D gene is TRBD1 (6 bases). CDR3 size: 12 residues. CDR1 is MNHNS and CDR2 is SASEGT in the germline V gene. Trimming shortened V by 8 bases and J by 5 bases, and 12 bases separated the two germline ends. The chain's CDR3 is CASLEDRTEAFF. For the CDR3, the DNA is TGTGCCAGCTTAGAGGACAGAACTGAAGCTTTCTTT.

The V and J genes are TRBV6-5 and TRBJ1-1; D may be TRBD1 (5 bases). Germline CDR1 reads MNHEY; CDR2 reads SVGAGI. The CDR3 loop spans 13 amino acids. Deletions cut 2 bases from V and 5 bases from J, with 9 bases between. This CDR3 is CASSYGQGTEAFF. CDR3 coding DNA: TGTGCCAGCAGTTACGGGCAGGGTACTGAAGCTTTCTTT.

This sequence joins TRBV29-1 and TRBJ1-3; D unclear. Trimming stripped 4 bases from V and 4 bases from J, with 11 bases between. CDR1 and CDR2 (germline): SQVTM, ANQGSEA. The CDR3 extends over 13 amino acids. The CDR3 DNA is TGCAGCGTTGGAGAGGGCTTCGGAAACACCATATATTTT. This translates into CSVGEGFGNTIYF.

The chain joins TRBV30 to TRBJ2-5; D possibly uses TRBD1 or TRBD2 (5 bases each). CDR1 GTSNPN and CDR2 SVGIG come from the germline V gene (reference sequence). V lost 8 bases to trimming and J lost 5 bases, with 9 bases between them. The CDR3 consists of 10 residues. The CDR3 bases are TGTGCCGGGACGGGGGAGACCCAGTACTTC. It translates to CAGTGETQYF. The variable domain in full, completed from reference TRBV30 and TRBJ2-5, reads SQTIHQWPATLVQPVGSPLSLECTVEGTSNPNLYWYRQAAGRGLQLLFYSVGIGQISSEVPQNLSASRPQDRQFILSSKKLLLSDSGFYLCAGTGETQYFGPGTRLLVL.

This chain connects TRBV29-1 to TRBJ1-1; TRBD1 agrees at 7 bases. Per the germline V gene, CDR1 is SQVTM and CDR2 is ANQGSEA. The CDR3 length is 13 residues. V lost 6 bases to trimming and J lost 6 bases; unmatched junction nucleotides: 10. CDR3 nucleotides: TGCAGCGTAACTCCACAGGGGAGGTCTGAAGCTTTCTTT. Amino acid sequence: CSVTPQGRSEAFF.

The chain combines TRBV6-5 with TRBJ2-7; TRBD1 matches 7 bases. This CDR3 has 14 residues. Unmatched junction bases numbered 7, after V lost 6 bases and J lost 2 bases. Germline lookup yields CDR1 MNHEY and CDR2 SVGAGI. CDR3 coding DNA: TGTGCCAGCAGAATATCACAGGGGACCTACGAGCAGTACTTC. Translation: CASRISQGTYEQYF.

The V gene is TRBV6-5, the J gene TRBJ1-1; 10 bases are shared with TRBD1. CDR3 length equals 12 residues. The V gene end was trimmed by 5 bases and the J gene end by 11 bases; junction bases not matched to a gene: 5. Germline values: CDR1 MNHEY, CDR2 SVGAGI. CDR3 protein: CASSDRGRGAFF. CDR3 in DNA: TGTGCCAGCAGTGACAGGGGGCGCGGGGCTTTCTTT.

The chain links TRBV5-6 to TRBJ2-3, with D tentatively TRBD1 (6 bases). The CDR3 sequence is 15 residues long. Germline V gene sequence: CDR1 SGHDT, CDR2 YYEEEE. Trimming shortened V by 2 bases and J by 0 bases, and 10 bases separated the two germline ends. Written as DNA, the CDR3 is TGTGCCAGCAGCTTAGGGACATACAGCACAGATACGCAGTATTTT. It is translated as CASSLGTYSTDTQYF.

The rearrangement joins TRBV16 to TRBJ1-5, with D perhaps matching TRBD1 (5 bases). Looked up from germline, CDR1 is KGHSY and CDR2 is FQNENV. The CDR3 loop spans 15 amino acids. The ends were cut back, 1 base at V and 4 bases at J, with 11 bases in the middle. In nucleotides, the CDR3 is TGTGCCAGCAGCCAATTCGCACAGGCTAATCAGCCCCAGCATTTT. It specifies CASSQFAQANQPQHF.

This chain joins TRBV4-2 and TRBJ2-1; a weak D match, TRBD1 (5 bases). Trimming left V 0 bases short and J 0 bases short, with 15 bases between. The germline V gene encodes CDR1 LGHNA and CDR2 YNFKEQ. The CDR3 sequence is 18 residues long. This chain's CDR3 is CASSQDRSGFNSYNEQFF. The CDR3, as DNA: TGTGCCAGCAGCCAAGACAGATCAGGGTTTAACTCCTACAATGAGCAGTTCTTC.

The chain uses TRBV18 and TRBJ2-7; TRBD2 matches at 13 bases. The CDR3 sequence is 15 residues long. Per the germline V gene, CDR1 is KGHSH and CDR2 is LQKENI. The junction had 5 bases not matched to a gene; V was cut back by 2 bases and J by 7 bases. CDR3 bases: TGTGCCAGCTCACCAGGAGAGACTAGCGGGGGGGAGCAGTACTTC. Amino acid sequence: CASSPGETSGGEQYF.

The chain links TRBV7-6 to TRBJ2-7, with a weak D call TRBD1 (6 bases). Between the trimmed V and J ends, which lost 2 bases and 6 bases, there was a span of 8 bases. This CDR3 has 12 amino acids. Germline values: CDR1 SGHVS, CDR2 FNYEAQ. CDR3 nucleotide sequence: TGTGCCAGCAGCTTACAGGGGCTCGAGCAGTACTTC. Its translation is CASSLQGLEQYF.